The following is a T cell receptor beta chain sequence with its context. Its antigen is not identified. The sample comes from a study of blood T cells in healthy people across ages. Study conclusions and caveats: More naive CD4+ cells and higher diversity marked long-lived donors relative to aged donors.

Primers used in a second PCR of about 7 to 11 cycles were a sample-barcoded 5' primer and a J-beta primer mix. Researchers report that each sample yielded at least 2.5 million CDR3-containing paired-end reads. Each CDR3 protein gets one entry after TCRdb re-called the 5' RACE reads with MiXCR. The sample carries about 700,000 distinct CDR3 sequences, approximately 31% recorded once. The CDR3 is 15 amino acids. The germline gives CDR1 DFQATT, CDR2 SNEGSKA (reference sequence). The genes are TRBV20-1 and TRBJ2-5; possibly TRBD2 for D (7 bases). The J call may be faulty, since TRBJ2-7 better matches the DNA end. The sequenced material came from blood. The receptor was derived from a woman of 80 years or more in good health. The CDR3 spells CSARDSPGGGGEQYF. The CDR3 nucleotides are TGCAGTGCTAGAGATTCCCCGGGAGGAGGGGGCGAGCAGTACTTC.